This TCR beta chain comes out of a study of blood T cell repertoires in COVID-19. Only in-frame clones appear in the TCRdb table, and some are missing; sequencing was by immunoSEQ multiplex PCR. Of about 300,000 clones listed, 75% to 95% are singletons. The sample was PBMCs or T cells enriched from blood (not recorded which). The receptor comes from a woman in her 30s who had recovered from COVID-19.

CDR3 nucleotides: TGTGCCAGCAGCCCCCGAGGCACCATACCCAGCTCCTACGAGCAGTACTTC. It codes for CASSPRGTIPSSYEQYF. The chain uses TRBV9 and TRBJ2-7; D ambiguous. Trimming cost V 4 bases and J 0 bases, with 20 bases left between them. This CDR3 has 17 residues. Germline V gene data show CDR1 as SGDLS and CDR2 as YYNGEE.